This T cell receptor beta chain was sequenced during a study of T-cell memory formation after mild COVID-19. 5'RACE with constant-segment primers yielded barcoded, UMI-tagged TCR alpha and TCR beta cDNA libraries. TCRdb itself ran the 5' RACE reads through MiXCR, one entry per CDR3 protein. The sample has around 390,000 distinct CDR3 sequences, approximately 15% seen once. Germline values: CDR1 MNHEY, CDR2 SVGEGT. The V and J ends lost 11 bases and 0 bases respectively, with 8 bases between them. The CDR3 runs 13 residues. Study-wide points: Some SARS-CoV-2-responding clones were already detected in memory before infection. A balance of CD4 and CD8 characterized clones contracting day 15 to 85, whereas later expanders leaned CD4+.

This clonotype was observed a handful of times. The antigen is unknown. The chain joins TRBV6-2 or TRBV6-3 to TRBJ2-6, with a possible D match to TRBD2 (6 bases). The sample comprised PBMCs or a T cell subset sorted from them (not recorded which). This sequence was found in a young man who had mild COVID-19 (a few samples of this study predate the infection). Cell type and time point are not known. The CDR3 loop reads CAGGSSGANVLTF. In nucleotides, the CDR3 is TGTGCCGGGGGGAGCTCTGGGGCCAACGTCCTGACTTTC.